This T cell receptor (beta chain) was obtained from a study of blood T cells in healthy people across ages. Overall study context: T cells yielded about one barcoded beta molecule per two cells through template switching.

This clonotype was observed a few times. The CDR3 spans 14 residues. With 5 bases removed from V and 6 bases from J, the gap between germline ends came to 17 bases. Germline CDR1 is MDHEN and CDR2 is SYDVKM. The authors ran a second PCR of roughly 6 to 12 cycles using a sample-barcoded 5' primer and a J-beta primer mix. Via MiXCR, TCRdb re-called the 5' RACE reads, giving one row per CDR3 protein. The table shows more than 1.4 million distinct CDR3 sequences, with 40% to 50% occurring only once. The sample comprised blood. The sequence came from a woman in her late teens or twenties in good health. The chain recombines TRBV28 with TRBJ2-7; D tentatively fits TRBD1 or TRBD2 (5 bases each). Written as DNA, the CDR3 is TGTGCCAGCAGTCCCCTCCCGCGAGGGGCCGAGCAGTACTTC. This translates into CASSPLPRGAEQYF.